These 30 T cell receptor beta chains were all obtained from the same sample, sequenced in a study of T cell responses to AZD1222 COVID-19 vaccine. TCRdb's copy holds only in-frame clones and misses some; the assay was immunoSEQ multiplex PCR. The table lists some 24,000 clones, 86% of them singletons, with 6% to 8% in the top ten. Specimen: peripheral blood, collected 28 days after the second AZD1222 dose. These receptors came from an adult who received the AZD1222 COVID-19 vaccine.

The chain recombines TRBV5-1 with TRBJ2-5, with D perhaps being TRBD1 or TRBD2 (6 bases each). Germline loops: CDR1 SGHRS, CDR2 YFSETQ. The length of the CDR3 is 15 residues. Trimming cost V 0 bases and J 4 bases, with 13 bases left between them. Here the CDR3 reads CASSLAGAEPETQYF. The CDR3 DNA sequence: TGCGCCAGCAGCTTGGCGGGGGCCGAACCAGAGACCCAGTACTTC.

The V call is TRBV14, the J call TRBJ1-6; D is possibly TRBD1 (5 bases). Trimming took 0 bases from V and 7 from J, leaving 16 bases between them. Per the germline V gene, CDR1 is SGHDN and CDR2 is FVKESK. This CDR3 has 17 residues. In DNA form, the CDR3 reads TGTGCCAGCAGCCAAGAGTTTGGGGGGTCTGGCAATTCACCCCTCCACTTT. Its protein product is CASSQEFGGSGNSPLHF. Full variable domain (outside the CDR3, taken from reference TRBV14 and TRBJ1-6): EAGVTQFPSHSVIEKGQTVTLRCDPISGHDNLYWYRRVMGKEIKFLLHFVKESKQDESGMPNNRFLAERTGGTYSTLKVQPAELEDSGVYFCASSQEFGGSGNSPLHFGNGTRLTVT.

This chain links TRBV15 with TRBJ2-3; D possibly corresponds to TRBD2 (6 bases). Trimming shortened V by 0 bases and J by 6 bases, and 10 bases separated the two germline ends. The CDR3 runs 14 residues. CDR1 LNHNV and CDR2 YYDKDF come from the germline V gene (reference sequence). The CDR3 reads CATSRDPSVDTQYF. CDR3 nucleotides: TGTGCCACCAGCAGAGATCCTAGCGTGGATACGCAGTATTTT. Full variable domain (rest looked up from reference TRBV15 and TRBJ2-3): DAMVIQNPRYQVTQFGKPVTLSCSQTLNHNVMYWYQQKSSQAPKLLFHYYDKDFNNEADTPDNFQSRRPNTSFCFLDIRSPGLGDTAMYLCATSRDPSVDTQYFGPGTRLTVL.

The CDR3 nucleotides read TGTGCCAGCGCTTCTCTGGGGTCCCCCCTCCACTTT. Protein sequence: CASASLGSPLHF. The chain employs TRBV28 and TRBJ1-6; D ambiguous. This CDR3 has 12 amino acids. Germline CDR1 reads MDHEN; CDR2 reads SYDVKM. Trimming removed 8 bases from V and 13 bases from J, with 15 bases in between.

The CDR3 DNA sequence: TGTGCCAGCAGTGTACAGGGGTCAAAATTCCCTTTCGTCGATCAGCCCCAGCATTTT. This codes for CASSVQGSKFPFVDQPQHF. The J gene is TRBJ1-5, the V gene TRBV27; 7 positions agree with TRBD1. Looked up from germline, CDR1 is MNHEY and CDR2 is SMNVEV (reference sequence). The CDR3 is made up of 19 amino acids. V lost 5 bases to trimming and J lost 5 bases; unmatched junction nucleotides: 21.

The chain recombines TRBV5-5 with TRBJ1-2; D gene ambiguous. The CDR3 runs to 16 residues. Trimming removed 1 base at V and 3 bases at J, with 16 bases between. Germline loops: CDR1 SGHKS, CDR2 YYEKEE (reference sequence). The CDR3 spells CASSLSPLRRDYGYTF. The CDR3 DNA reads TGTGCCAGCAGCTTGTCCCCCCTCCGACGGGACTATGGCTACACCTTC. Filled out from reference TRBV5-5 and TRBJ1-2, the complete variable domain reads DAGVTQSPTHLIKTRGQQVTLRCSPISGHKSVSWYQQVLGQGPQFIFQYYEKEERGRGNFPDRFSARQFPNYSSELNVNALLLGDSALYLCASSLSPLRRDYGYTFGSGTRLTVV.

The chain uses TRBV28 and TRBJ2-7, with 7 bases matching TRBD1. This CDR3 comprises 15 residues. CDR1 is MDHEN and CDR2 is SYDVKM in the germline V gene. The J segment lost 2 bases and the V segment lost 2 bases, leaving 6 bases of the junction unmatched. CDR3 DNA sequence: TGTGCCAGCAGTTTAGTTCGGACAGGAGCCTACGAGCAGTACTTC. It codes for CASSLVRTGAYEQYF.

The CDR3 here is CASSVDGTNYNEQFF. The CDR3 DNA is TGTGCCAGCAGCGTAGATGGGACCAACTACAATGAGCAGTTCTTC. This rearrangement joins TRBV9 to TRBJ2-1; D assignment may be TRBD1 or TRBD2 (5 bases each). V was pared by 0 bases and J by 3 bases, with 10 bases between. This CDR3 contains 15 residues. Germline-derived CDR1 and CDR2 are SGDLS and YYNGEE.

In the case of this clone: This sample includes further DNA sequences coding for the same CDR3. The rearrangement joins TRBV12-5 to TRBJ2-5, with 7 bases that match TRBD1. The V segment lost 5 bases and the J segment 1 base; nucleotides outside the gene matches: 4. CDR1 LGHNT and CDR2 FRNRAP come from the germline V gene. This CDR3 comprises 14 residues. Here the CDR3 reads CASGPGTAQETQYF. The CDR3 region has the DNA TGTGCTAGTGGTCCCGGGACAGCCCAAGAGACCCAGTACTTC. Full variable domain (outside the CDR3, taken from reference TRBV12-5 and TRBJ2-5): DARVTQTPRHKVTEMGQEVTMRCQPILGHNTVFWYRQTMMQGLELLAYFRNRAPLDDSGMPKDRFSAEMPDATLATLKIQPSEPRDSAVYFCASGPGTAQETQYFGPGTRLLVL.

This chain connects TRBV5-4 to TRBJ2-7, with no clear D. The V end lost 4 bases, the J end lost 5 bases, and 13 bases lay between the germline ends. Germline V lookup: CDR1 SGHNT, CDR2 YYREEE (reference sequence). The CDR3 has 13 amino acids. The DNA for the CDR3 is TGTGCCAGCAGCCCCCACACCCCTAACGAGCAGTACTTC. It encodes CASSPHTPNEQYF.

J is TRBJ2-7 and V is TRBV28; 7 bases fit TRBD2. V gave up 3 bases and J gave up 7 bases; unmatched junction bases: 6. The CDR3 contains 13 residues. Germline V CDR1 and CDR2: MDHEN, SYDVKM. CDR3 sequence: CASSFSGTKEQYF. The CDR3 nucleotides read TGTGCCAGCAGTTTCTCGGGGACTAAAGAGCAGTACTTC.

This chain joins TRBV30 and TRBJ1-4; no definite D call. Trimming left V 2 bases short and J 4 bases short, with 8 bases between. This CDR3 contains 13 residues. The germline V gene encodes CDR1 GTSNPN and CDR2 SVGIG (reference sequence). The CDR3 DNA reads TGTGCCTGGAGTCTCGGGGATAATGAAAAACTGTTTTTT. It yields the protein CAWSLGDNEKLFF.

The chain uses TRBV7-3 and TRBJ2-5; 11 bases match TRBD2. This CDR3 is built from 16 residues. Germline trimming cut 1 base from V and 4 bases from J; bases unmatched to any gene: 5. In germline, CDR1 is SGHTA, CDR2 FQGTGA. The CDR3 DNA reads TGTGCCAGCAGCTTAATGGGGACTAGCGGAGGAGAGACCCAGTACTTC. It is translated as CASSLMGTSGGETQYF. The full variable domain, rest sourced from reference TRBV7-3 and TRBJ2-5, is GAGVSQTPSNKVTEKGKYVELRCDPISGHTALYWYRQSLGQGPEFLIYFQGTGAADDSGLPNDRFFAVRPEGSVSTLKIQRTERGDSAVYLCASSLMGTSGGETQYFGPGTRLLVL.

V usage is TRBV9 and J usage is TRBJ1-2; D gene ambiguous. Germline V gene sequence: CDR1 SGDLS, CDR2 YYNGEE. The CDR3 runs 16 residues. Trimming stripped 0 bases from V and 4 bases from J, with 16 bases between. The CDR3 bases are TGTGCCAGCAGCGTAGATTCAGGTCATGGTGGCTATGGCTACACCTTC. Translated: CASSVDSGHGGYGYTF.

J is TRBJ1-6 and V is TRBV5-1, with D unresolved. Germline V CDR1 and CDR2: SGHRS, YFSETQ. The CDR3 runs 15 residues. The V end lost 4 bases, the J end lost 5 bases, and 13 bases lay between the germline ends. The CDR3 sequence is CASSQSATNNSPLHF. The CDR3 DNA is TGCGCCAGCAGCCAGTCCGCCACCAATAATTCACCCCTCCACTTT.

The genes are TRBV6-5 and TRBJ2-7; 12 bases map to TRBD1. The CDR3 sequence is 14 residues long. Trimming at V came to 6 bases and at J to 5 bases, leaving 5 bases not matched to a gene. Looked up from germline, CDR1 is MNHEY and CDR2 is SVGAGI. CDR3 nucleotide sequence: TGTGCCAGCAGGGGGACAGGGGGCACCAACGAGCAGTACTTC. It encodes CASRGTGGTNEQYF.

The chain employs TRBV9 and TRBJ2-4, with 7 nucleotides matching TRBD2. Germline CDR1 is SGDLS and CDR2 is YYNGEE. The CDR3 loop spans 13 amino acids. The V segment lost 4 bases and the J segment 7 bases; nucleotides outside the gene matches: 5. CDR3 amino acids: CASSPGEGNIQYF. DNA of the CDR3: TGTGCCAGCAGCCCCGGGGAGGGGAACATTCAGTACTTC.

The V and J genes are TRBV27 and TRBJ2-7, with D possibly being TRBD2 (6 bases). V lost 5 bases and J lost 4, with 18 bases in between. Germline V lookup: CDR1 MNHEY, CDR2 SMNVEV (reference sequence). The CDR3 is 15 residues long. The DNA of the CDR3 is TGTGCCAGCAGTGAGGGACTCCCGATCTGGTACGAGCAGTACTTC. This translates into CASSEGLPIWYEQYF.

The chain joins TRBV18 to TRBJ1-5; D is undetermined. The germline V gene has CDR1 KGHSH and CDR2 LQKENI. The CDR3 contains 12 residues. Trimming shortened V by 3 bases and J by 5 bases, and 5 bases separated the two germline ends. The chain's CDR3 is CASSPSDQPQHF. CDR3 nucleotide sequence: TGTGCCAGCTCACCGTCTGATCAGCCCCAGCATTTT.

The chain recombines TRBV5-1 with TRBJ1-4; the D is unclear. The CDR3 is 14 residues long. The V end lost 0 bases, the J end lost 3 bases, and 6 bases lay between the germline ends. CDR1 and CDR2 (germline): SGHRS, YFSETQ. In nucleotides, the CDR3 is TGCGCCAGCAGCTTGGGGCTAGCTAATGAAAAACTGTTTTTT. This gives the protein CASSLGLANEKLFF.

The chain employs TRBV6-5 and TRBJ2-1; TRBD2 might be the D (7 bases). Germline V gene lookup returns CDR1 MNHEY and CDR2 SVGAGI. The CDR3 is made up of 15 amino acids. V shed 5 bases and J shed 6 bases, with 17 bases lying between them. CDR3 DNA sequence: TGTGCCAGCAGTCGGGGGGACACATCAACCAATGAGCAGTTCTTC. Translation: CASSRGDTSTNEQFF.

This rearrangement joins TRBV28 to TRBJ2-7; 8 bases fit TRBD1. Germline lookup yields CDR1 MDHEN and CDR2 SYDVKM. This CDR3 comprises 13 residues. V was pared by 10 bases and J by 7 bases, with 12 bases of the junction left unmatched. The CDR3: CATRDRTLGEQYF. CDR3 nucleotide sequence: TGTGCCACGAGGGACAGGACCCTAGGAGAGCAGTACTTC.

The rearrangement joins TRBV6-6 to TRBJ1-2; D is possibly TRBD1 (5 bases). The V gene lost 7 bases and the J gene lost 4 bases, with 13 bases spanning the gap. The CDR3 is 13 residues long. Germline V gene lookup returns CDR1 MNHNY and CDR2 SVGAGI (reference sequence). The CDR3 DNA sequence: TGTGCCAGCACTCCCAGGGATCTCTATGGCTACACCTTC. This encodes CASTPRDLYGYTF.

V and J are TRBV10-1 and TRBJ2-1, with D perhaps matching TRBD2 (6 bases). The CDR3 totals 14 residues. Trimming removed 0 bases at V and 15 bases at J, with 18 bases between. In germline, CDR1 is WNHNN, CDR2 SYGVQD (reference sequence). The CDR3, as DNA: TGCGCCAGCAGTGAGTCCTACCAGACTAGTAAACTGTTCTTC. This sequence encodes CASSESYQTSKLFF.

The V and J genes are TRBV7-9 and TRBJ1-2; D unclear. Germline lookup yields CDR1 SEHNR and CDR2 FQNEAQ (reference sequence). This CDR3 comprises 11 residues. With 4 bases removed from V and 8 bases from J, the gap between germline ends came to 8 bases. The CDR3 nucleotides read TGTGCCAGCAGCTCCCGGTTGGGCTACACCTTC. Translation gives CASSSRLGYTF.

The chain uses TRBV5-4 and TRBJ2-1, with a weak D call TRBD2 (5 bases). The germline V gene encodes CDR1 SGHNT and CDR2 YYREEE (reference sequence). The CDR3 extends over 15 amino acids. V was trimmed by 6 bases and J by 1 base, leaving 14 bases between them. The CDR3 nucleotides read TGTGCCAGCACCCAAAGCGGATTTTCCTACAATGAGCAGTTCTTC. It specifies CASTQSGFSYNEQFF.

The V call is TRBV3-1 (or the pseudogene TRBV3-2), the J call TRBJ1-4; no clear D gene. Between the trimmed V and J ends, which lost 5 bases and 5 bases, there was a span of 15 bases. The CDR3 runs 15 residues. CDR1 is LGHDT, CDR2 YNNKEL, per germline (reference sequence). The CDR3 loop is CASSVPQAGNEKLFF. CDR3 nucleotides: TGTGCCAGCAGCGTTCCTCAGGCCGGAAATGAAAAACTGTTTTTT.

This chain uses TRBV29-1 with TRBJ1-1; perhaps TRBD1 as D (5 bases). This CDR3 spans 13 amino acids. Germline CDR1 reads SQVTM; CDR2 reads ANQGSEA. V lost 4 bases to trimming and J lost 5 bases, with 14 bases between them. The CDR3 DNA reads TGCAGCGTTGTACAAGGGGCAGGGACTGAAGCTTTCTTT. Its protein product is CSVVQGAGTEAFF.

CDR3 in amino acids: CASSRSPGLATGTNIQYF. The DNA of the CDR3 is TGCGCCAGCAGCCGAAGCCCGGGACTAGCGACGGGAACGAACATTCAGTACTTC. The V call is TRBV4-1, the J call TRBJ2-4, with 10 bases identical to TRBD2. V dropped 4 bases and J dropped 7; count of bases not matched to a gene: 16. Germline values: CDR1 MGHRA, CDR2 YSYEKL. This CDR3 comprises 18 residues.

The CDR3 loop reads CASSFTESSYNSPLHF. DNA for the CDR3: TGTGCCAGCAGCTTCACGGAGAGCTCCTATAATTCACCCCTCCACTTT. V usage is TRBV5-8 and J usage is TRBJ1-6; D unresolved. V shed 2 bases and J shed 0 bases, with 9 bases lying between them. This CDR3 spans 16 amino acids. Germline V gene lookup returns CDR1 SGHTS and CDR2 YDEGEE. Combining the CDR3 with reference TRBV5-8 and TRBJ1-6 gives the whole variable domain EAGVTQSPTHLIKTRGQQATLRCSPISGHTSVYWYQQALGLGLQFLLWYDEGEERNRGNFPPRFSGRQFPNYSSELNVNALELEDSALYLCASSFTESSYNSPLHFGNGTRLTVT.